A single sample gave rise to the 3 T cell receptor beta chains below, sequenced in a study of sequential checkpoint blockade in melanoma. Measured with immunoSEQ multiplex PCR; TCRdb has only the in-frame clones, and not every one. This sample yields roughly 20,000 clones, of which around two thirds are seen a single time; about 12% belongs to the top ten. Treatment: randomized to nivolumab then ipilimumab (arm A) or the reverse (arm B). The source was CD8+ T cells sorted from blood (inferred from file names), collected from a patient given nivolumab and ipilimumab in sequence. These receptors came from a human donor with melanoma.

The J gene is TRBJ1-2, the V gene TRBV4-1, with 8 nucleotides matching TRBD1. The length of the CDR3 is 13 residues. Losses at the gene ends were 1 base for V and 6 bases for J; bases not matched to a gene: 1. Germline-derived CDR1 and CDR2 are MGHRA and YSYEKL. CDR3 sequence: CASSQGTGNGYTF. The CDR3 DNA is TGCGCCAGCAGCCAAGGGACAGGGAATGGCTACACCTTC.

J is TRBJ1-3 and V is TRBV9, with D possibly TRBD1 on 6 matching bases. The CDR3 length is 15 residues. Looked up from germline, CDR1 is SGDLS and CDR2 is YYNGEE. Trimming left V 4 bases short and J 0 bases short, with 11 bases between. CDR3 residues: CASSLDSVSGNTIYF. CDR3 DNA: TGTGCCAGCAGCCTGGACAGCGTCTCTGGAAACACCATATATTTT.

This sequence joins TRBV28 and TRBJ1-1, with D unresolved. V was cut by 7 bases and J by 1 base, with 13 bases left in between. The CDR3 spans 14 residues. CDR1 is MDHEN and CDR2 is SYDVKM in the germline V gene. The DNA for the CDR3 is TGTGCCAGCATCCTCTATAGGAGGAACACTGAAGCTTTCTTT. It translates to CASILYRRNTEAFF.